Below are 25 T cell receptor beta chains sequenced from a single sample in a study of shared clonotypes between healthy human individuals. Libraries were prepared by immunoSEQ multiplex PCR; TCRdb keeps only in-frame clonotypes and omits some of them. The table records 1,500,000 or so clones, over 95% of them present only once. Sequenced sample: naive CD4+ T cells sorted from blood. This sample's subset: CD45RA+ positively selected. The receptor set was obtained from a man aged 25-45 years in good health.

V and J are TRBV7-9 and TRBJ1-2; D is perhaps TRBD1 (5 bases). The CDR3 extends over 15 amino acids. Trimming shortened V by 1 base and J by 10 bases, and 19 bases separated the two germline ends. Germline CDR1 SEHNR, CDR2 FQNEAQ (reference sequence). CDR3 DNA: TGTGCCAGCAGCTTAGGTACGGGAGGGGAGTTTGACTACACCTTC. It codes for CASSLGTGGEFDYTF.

The V and J genes are TRBV18 and TRBJ1-1; D gene uncertain. Germline CDR1 is KGHSH and CDR2 is LQKENI. Deletions cut 3 bases from V and 1 base from J, with 9 bases between. The CDR3 is 14 amino acids. In nucleotides, the CDR3 is TGTGCCAGCTCACCTACCTGGGGGAACACTGAAGCTTTCTTT. Protein product: CASSPTWGNTEAFF.

This chain uses TRBV27 with TRBJ2-5; D possibly corresponds to TRBD1 (6 bases). Germline V lookup: CDR1 MNHEY, CDR2 SMNVEV (reference sequence). The CDR3 is 13 residues long. Deletions cut 6 bases from V and 1 base from J, with 9 bases between. CDR3 loop: CASRQGVQETQYF. Written as DNA, the CDR3 is TGTGCCAGCAGACAGGGAGTCCAAGAGACCCAGTACTTC.

J is TRBJ2-3 and V is TRBV7-9; possible D gene TRBD1, 6 bases. In germline, CDR1 is SEHNR, CDR2 FQNEAQ (reference sequence). V dropped 7 bases and J dropped 1 base, with 21 bases sitting between them. The CDR3 has 17 amino acids. The CDR3 DNA is TGTGCCAGCACAAAAGGTCCCCTGGGACACCGCACAGATACGCAGTATTTT. Translation: CASTKGPLGHRTDTQYF.

Points on this clone: The sample holds other DNA sequences that translate to the same CDR3. The chain has TRBV7-2 and TRBJ2-2; D gene unclear. The V gene lost 1 base and the J gene lost 4 bases, with 4 bases spanning the gap. Germline lookup yields CDR1 SGHTA and CDR2 FQGNSA. The CDR3 extends over 13 amino acids. CDR3 protein: CASSLDGTGELFF. CDR3 nucleotide sequence: TGTGCCAGCAGCTTAGACGGCACCGGGGAGCTGTTTTTT.

The chain combines TRBV28 with TRBJ1-5; D might be TRBD1 (5 bases). With 6 bases removed from V and 4 bases from J, the gap between germline ends came to 13 bases. This CDR3 region has 14 residues. Germline V gene data show CDR1 as MDHEN and CDR2 as SYDVKM. CDR3 in amino acids: CASRGPGGNQPQHF. CDR3 DNA sequence: TGTGCCAGCAGGGGCCCGGGGGGTAATCAGCCCCAGCATTTT.

The chain carries TRBV5-8 and TRBJ2-7; the D is unclear. V was cut by 2 bases and J by 2 bases, with 8 bases left in between. The CDR3 is 13 amino acids. CDR1 SGHTS and CDR2 YDEGEE come from the germline V gene. Here the CDR3 reads CASSFGLPYEQYF. CDR3 bases: TGTGCCAGCAGCTTCGGGCTCCCCTACGAGCAGTACTTC.

The V call is TRBV10-3, the J call TRBJ2-1, with D tentatively TRBD2 (6 bases). V dropped 4 bases and J dropped 10 bases, with 20 bases sitting between them. Per germline, CDR1 ENHRY and CDR2 SYGVKD. The CDR3 has 15 amino acids. The CDR3 spells CAISAGPGLISEQFF. The CDR3 region has the DNA TGTGCCATCAGTGCCGGACCGGGACTTATCAGCGAGCAGTTCTTC.

The J gene is TRBJ1-1, the V gene TRBV28, with D uncertain. The V end lost 5 bases, the J end lost 3 bases, and 16 bases lay between the germline ends. Germline lookup yields CDR1 MDHEN and CDR2 SYDVKM. There are 15 residues in the CDR3. CDR3 coding DNA: TGTGCCAGCAGTAGCCTAGGGTTACAAGACACTGAAGCTTTCTTT. It yields the protein CASSSLGLQDTEAFF.

The rearrangement links TRBV7-9 to TRBJ1-2; no clear D gene. Germline V CDR1 and CDR2: SEHNR, FQNEAQ (reference sequence). Trimming stripped 0 bases from V and 4 bases from J, with 3 bases between. The CDR3 length is 12 residues. Written as DNA, the CDR3 is TGTGCCAGCAGCTTAGCAGCCTATGGCTACACCTTC. Residues: CASSLAAYGYTF.

CDR3 region: CASSSWGTGELFF. The CDR3 nucleotides read TGTGCCAGCAGCAGCTGGGGCACCGGGGAGCTGTTTTTT. V and J are TRBV7-2 and TRBJ2-2; no firm D call. CDR1 and CDR2 (germline): SGHTA, FQGNSA. The CDR3 is 13 amino acids. The germline V and J ends were trimmed by 5 bases and 4 bases, with 8 bases remaining between them.

Turning to this clone: One end of the junction fails to match germline, which may point to a read error. CDR3 in amino acids: CASSLGRSREATGTQYF. CDR3 bases: TGTGCCAGCAGTTTAGGGCGATCTCGGGAGGCCACAGGTACGCAGTATTTT. The chain recombines TRBV27 with TRBJ2-3; 7 bases fit TRBD2. The germline gives CDR1 MNHEY, CDR2 SMNVEV (reference sequence). There are 17 residues in the CDR3.

V and J are TRBV7-2 and TRBJ2-5; D is ambiguous. From germline, CDR1 is SGHTA and CDR2 FQGNSA. V lost 8 bases and J 5 bases, leaving 12 bases between the germline ends. CDR3 length: 12 amino acids. CDR3 protein: CASRQARETQYF. The CDR3 nucleotides are TGTGCCAGCCGGCAGGCAAGGGAGACCCAGTACTTC.

The rearrangement joins TRBV7-8 to TRBJ2-5, with a weak D call TRBD2 (5 bases). CDR1 is SGHVS and CDR2 is FQNEAQ in the germline V gene. The CDR3 spans 15 residues. V was cut by 1 base and J by 5 bases, with 14 bases left in between. CDR3 coding DNA: TGTGCCAGCAGCTTAGGAGGGCGCGGTTATGAGACCCAGTACTTC. This translates into CASSLGGRGYETQYF.

The count of this clone is one. The rearrangement uses TRBV11-2 and TRBJ2-5; D might be TRBD2 (5 bases). CDR1 and CDR2 (germline): SGHAT, FQNNGV. The CDR3 runs to 13 residues. Trimming took off 5 bases at V and 10 bases at J, with 17 bases between the two ends. The CDR3 bases are TGTGCCAGCAGCCCACCGGGGTACGGAATCCAGTACTTC. Translated, it gives CASSPPGYGIQYF.

The DNA for the CDR3 is TGTGCCAGCAGCCGGAAGCCGGGACAGCGACTAGCGGGCCGCACAGATACGCAGTATTTT. Its translation is CASSRKPGQRLAGRTDTQYF. V gene TRBV27 combines with J gene TRBJ2-3; 10 bases are shared with TRBD2. The CDR3 covers 20 residues. In germline, CDR1 is MNHEY, CDR2 SMNVEV (reference sequence). Germline trimming cut 6 bases from V and 1 base from J; bases unmatched to any gene: 19.

Only one count was recorded for this clone. The V gene is TRBV19, the J gene TRBJ2-1; D gene unclear. Trimming stripped 2 bases from V and 9 bases from J, with 11 bases between. CDR1 and CDR2 from the germline V gene are LNHDA and SQIVND (reference sequence). The CDR3 totals 13 residues. CDR3 nucleotides: TGTGCCAGTAGTATAAGTGCCCTGGGTGAGCAGTTCTTC. Its translation is CASSISALGEQFF.

The chain uses TRBV5-1 and TRBJ2-7; TRBD2 matches at 9 bases. V shed 4 bases, J shed 7 bases, and the junction held 12 bases outside the gene matches. Germline lookup yields CDR1 SGHRS and CDR2 YFSETQ. The CDR3 runs to 15 residues. The CDR3 DNA follows: TGCGCCAGCAGCGCGGGTAGCGGGAGAGGGAAGGAGCAGTACTTC. It yields the protein CASSAGSGRGKEQYF.

This chain uses TRBV7-9 with TRBJ2-7; 8 bases fit TRBD1. The CDR3 runs to 15 residues. V lost 5 bases, J lost 6 bases, and 12 bases stayed unmatched. CDR1 is SEHNR, CDR2 FQNEAQ, per germline (reference sequence). DNA for the CDR3: TGTGCCAGCAGCGGCGACAGGGGTAAGGTTGGCGAGCAGTACTTC. Its protein is CASSGDRGKVGEQYF.

The chain couples TRBV18 to TRBJ1-1; D is unclear. The V gene's germline CDR1 is KGHSH and CDR2 LQKENI. V shed 4 bases and J shed 1 base, with 16 bases lying between them. CDR3 length equals 16 residues. CDR3 loop: CASSRFARLKNTEAFF. As DNA, the CDR3 is TGTGCCAGCTCACGGTTCGCGCGATTAAAGAACACTGAAGCTTTCTTT.

This chain links TRBV6-1 with TRBJ2-7, with 8 nucleotides matching TRBD1. Germline trimming cut 8 bases from V and 1 base from J; bases unmatched to any gene: 7. The CDR3 totals 14 residues. CDR1 and CDR2 from the germline V gene are MNHNS and SASEGT. CDR3 in DNA: TGTGCCAGCCAGGGACAGGCGGTATCCTACGAGCAGTACTTC. This translates into CASQGQAVSYEQYF.

Remarks on this clone: Other nucleotide sequences from this sample produce the same CDR3. The rearrangement joins TRBV9 to TRBJ1-1, with TRBD1 as a possible D gene (5 bases). Germline CDR1 reads SGDLS; CDR2 reads YYNGEE. This CDR3 contains 15 residues. Deletions cut 0 bases from V and 0 bases from J, with 9 bases between. The CDR3 sequence is CASSVVQGLNTEAFF. CDR3 in DNA: TGTGCCAGCAGCGTAGTCCAGGGCTTGAACACTGAAGCTTTCTTT.

V usage is TRBV10-2 and J usage is TRBJ2-1; 9 bases agree with TRBD2. This CDR3 is built from 15 residues. V dropped 8 bases and J dropped 8; count of bases not matched to a gene: 13. Germline V gene data show CDR1 as WSHSY and CDR2 as SAAADI. This CDR3 is CASVSGLAILYEQFF. The DNA for the CDR3 is TGCGCCAGCGTCTCGGGACTAGCTATTCTCTATGAGCAGTTCTTC.

CDR3 residues: CASSPGTRIHEQYF. In nucleotides, the CDR3 is TGCGCCAGCAGCCCTGGGACTAGGATCCACGAGCAGTACTTC. The V call is TRBV5-1, the J call TRBJ2-7, with 8 bases matching TRBD2. CDR3 size: 14 residues. The trim removed 4 bases at V and 5 bases at J, leaving 8 bases unmatched. CDR1 SGHRS and CDR2 YFSETQ come from the germline V gene.

V gene TRBV7-9 combines with J gene TRBJ2-6, with D possibly matching TRBD1 (6 bases). This CDR3 has 18 amino acids. The ends were cut back, 5 bases at V and 0 bases at J, with 17 bases in the middle. CDR1 and CDR2 from the germline V gene are SEHNR and FQNEAQ (reference sequence). The CDR3 loop is CASSVLQGINSGANVLTF. The CDR3 DNA reads as TGTGCCAGCAGCGTATTACAGGGAATCAACTCTGGGGCCAACGTCCTGACTTTC.